These 15 T cell receptor beta chains share one sample of origin, sequenced in a study of blood T cells in healthy people across ages. A sample-barcoded 5' primer and a J-beta primer mix were used in a second PCR of about 6 to 11 cycles. TCRdb re-called the 5' RACE reads with MiXCR, one entry per CDR3 protein. The sample has approximately 810,000 distinct CDR3 sequences; 35% to 40% are singletons. Sequences were obtained from blood. The receptors stem from a man aged 18 to 30 in good health.

Here the CDR3 DNA reads TGCAGTGCCCTGGATCCCCTAGCGGGGGGGGCGGGGGAGCTGTTTTTT. This translates into CSALDPLAGGAGELFF. The chain recombines TRBV20-1 with TRBJ2-2; TRBD2 matches at 12 bases. Germline V gives CDR1 DFQATT, CDR2 SNEGSKA (reference sequence). J was trimmed by 8 bases and V by 6 bases; bases with no gene match: 13. The length of the CDR3 is 16 residues.

V usage is TRBV12-3 or TRBV12-4 and J usage is TRBJ2-2; D ambiguous. CDR3 size: 12 residues. Between the trimmed V and J ends, which lost 5 bases and 7 bases, there was a span of 8 bases. The CDR3 sequence: CASSPANGELFF. In DNA, the CDR3 is TGTGCCAGCAGTCCTGCCAACGGGGAGCTGTTTTTT.

This clonotype was recorded at least ten times. The chain recombines TRBV12-3 or TRBV12-4 with TRBJ2-3; 8 bases match TRBD2. Unmatched junction bases numbered 7, after V lost 4 bases and J lost 1 base. The CDR3 length is 16 residues. This CDR3 reads CASSSPSGGGTDTQYF. CDR3 coding DNA: TGTGCCAGCAGTTCACCGAGCGGGGGAGGCACAGATACGCAGTATTTT.

The chain has TRBV5-1 and TRBJ2-4; a weak D match, TRBD1 (6 bases). The CDR3 has 14 amino acids. Germline V gene data show CDR1 as SGHRS and CDR2 as YFSETQ. V lost 4 bases and J 8 bases, leaving 16 bases between the germline ends. CDR3 sequence (DNA): TGCGCCAGCAGCCCCGGGACAAGACGGGACATTCAGTACTTC. Translating gives CASSPGTRRDIQYF.

This clonotype was picked up a small number of times. The chain employs TRBV11-2 and TRBJ2-3; possibly TRBD1 or TRBD2 for D (5 bases each). V lost 6 bases to trimming and J lost 5 bases, with 12 bases between them. This CDR3 contains 13 residues. Germline loops: CDR1 SGHAT, CDR2 FQNNGV. CDR3 DNA sequence: TGTGCCAGCAGTGGGGGTCGGGGAGATACGCAGTATTTT. Its translation: CASSGGRGDTQYF.

This clonotype occurred a few times. This chain connects TRBV9 to TRBJ2-3; perhaps TRBD2 as D (6 bases). The CDR3 is made up of 17 amino acids. The germline gives CDR1 SGDLS, CDR2 YYNGEE. V lost 3 bases, J lost 3 bases, and 20 bases lay in between. CDR3 DNA sequence: TGTGCCAGCAGCGGACCCACCCTCGGGAGCTTTACAGATACGCAGTATTTT. This sequence encodes CASSGPTLGSFTDTQYF.

This clonotype was found a few times. The genes are TRBV7-8 and TRBJ2-7; TRBD2 might be the D (6 bases). The CDR3 consists of 16 residues. Germline lookup yields CDR1 SGHVS and CDR2 FQNEAQ. Trimming removed 5 bases from V and 2 bases from J, with 19 bases in between. The CDR3 bases are TGTGCCAGCAGCCCAAGCGCCCCGGGAGAAACCTACGAGCAGTACTTC. Translation: CASSPSAPGETYEQYF.

This clonotype was counted many times. CDR3: CSVVSAADTQYF. The CDR3, as DNA: TGCAGCGTTGTCAGTGCGGCAGATACGCAGTATTTT. V usage is TRBV29-1 and J usage is TRBJ2-3; D remains unclear. The CDR3 runs 12 residues. Per germline, CDR1 SQVTM and CDR2 ANQGSEA. With 4 bases removed from V and 4 bases from J, the gap between germline ends came to 9 bases.

This clonotype was detected many times. The chain carries TRBV21-1 and TRBJ2-7; whether TRBD1, the table's D call, matches the DNA was not checked. TRBV21-1 is termed a pseudogene. This CDR3 has 14 amino acids. Here the CDR3 reads CASSADRCTYEQYF. DNA for the CDR3: TGTGCCAGCAGCGCGGACAGGTGTACCTACGAGCAGTACTTC.

This clonotype was found a few times. DNA of the CDR3: TGCGCCAGCAGCTGGGCCACCGATCGACGGAATGGCTACACCTTC. Translation: CASSWATDRRNGYTF. V and J are TRBV5-1 and TRBJ1-2; D gene uncertain. This CDR3 has 15 residues. From germline, CDR1 is SGHRS and CDR2 YFSETQ. V was shortened by 3 bases and J by 6 bases, with 18 bases between the two germline ends.

The chain couples TRBV12-5 to TRBJ2-1; possible D gene TRBD1, 5 bases. V was clipped by 7 bases and J by 0 bases, with 13 bases between them. The CDR3 is 15 residues long. Germline V gene data show CDR1 as LGHNT and CDR2 as FRNRAP. The CDR3, as DNA: TGTGCTAGTGCCCCACCGGACAACTCCTACAATGAGCAGTTCTTC. Translated: CASAPPDNSYNEQFF.

The chain employs TRBV4-3 and TRBJ2-1; possibly TRBD1 for D (5 bases). Trimming cost V 4 bases and J 6 bases, with 19 bases left between them. The CDR3 sequence is 16 residues long. In germline, CDR1 is LGHNA, CDR2 YSLEER. The CDR3 is CASSPTDDIRCNEQFF. The CDR3 region has the DNA TGCGCCAGCAGCCCGACAGATGACATCCGCTGCAATGAGCAGTTCTTC.

This chain joins TRBV5-6 and TRBJ2-7, with a tentative D call TRBD2 (5 bases). The CDR3 extends over 14 amino acids. Deletions cut 0 bases from V and 3 bases from J, with 10 bases between. The germline V gene has CDR1 SGHDT and CDR2 YYEEEE. The CDR3 here is CASSLGTRGYEQYF. The DNA of the CDR3 is TGTGCCAGCAGCTTGGGCACCCGGGGCTACGAGCAGTACTTC.

With respect to this clonotype: An end of the junction does not agree with germline; a read error may underlie this. The rearrangement uses TRBV7-3 and TRBJ2-1; D may be TRBD1 or TRBD2 (5 bases each). The CDR3 has 15 amino acids. Germline V gives CDR1 SGHTA, CDR2 FQGTGA. The CDR3 is CAGSFGDRQTNEQFF. The DNA of the CDR3 is TGTGCCGGCAGCTTTGGGGACCGCCAAACAAATGAGCAGTTCTTC.

The V call is TRBV4-3, the J call TRBJ1-3; D is uncertain. This CDR3 has 13 residues. CDR1 and CDR2 (germline): LGHNA, YSLEER. The germline V and J ends were trimmed by 4 bases and 2 bases, with 6 bases remaining between them. The DNA for the CDR3 is TGCGCCAGCAGCCCCGAAGCTGGAAACACCATATATTTT. Amino acid sequence: CASSPEAGNTIYF.